One sample yielded the 3 T cell receptor beta chains listed below, sequenced in a study of cytomegalovirus exposure and HLA in healthy donors. PCR used 60 Vbeta primers and 13 Jbeta primers. Method: immunoSEQ multiplex PCR; TCRdb's copy keeps in-frame clones and lacks some. Seen here are 130,000 to 150,000 clones, 70% to 90% observed once, and the top ten hold approximately 4%. The sequenced sample was PBMCs. These receptors were taken from a woman in her thirties or forties in good health and CMV-seropositive.

The rearrangement uses TRBV27 and TRBJ1-2; D is perhaps TRBD1 (6 bases). Per the germline V gene, CDR1 is MNHEY and CDR2 is SMNVEV (reference sequence). Trimming left V 7 bases short and J 5 bases short, with 20 bases between. The CDR3 is 15 residues long. CDR3 in DNA: TGTGCCAGCACCCCACACAGGGCTATAGGGTATGGCTACACCTTC. Translating gives CASTPHRAIGYGYTF.

CDR3 sequence (DNA): TGTGCCTGGCAAACTAGCGGCAATGAGCAGTTCTTC. Its protein product is CAWQTSGNEQFF. V is TRBV30 and J is TRBJ2-1, with 8 positions matching TRBD2. The CDR3 has 12 amino acids. Trimming removed 5 bases from V and 6 bases from J; junction bases left unmatched: 3. CDR1 is GTSNPN, CDR2 SVGIG, per germline (reference sequence).

This clone occurred a few times. The V and J genes are TRBV6-1 and TRBJ2-1; 10 nucleotides align to TRBD1. V was clipped by 7 bases and J by 1 base; unmatched bases: 4. Germline CDR1 MNHNS, CDR2 SASEGT. This CDR3 spans 15 amino acids. The CDR3: CASKKDRGSYNEQFF. Here the CDR3 DNA reads TGTGCCAGCAAGAAGGACAGGGGGTCCTACAATGAGCAGTTCTTC.